This paragraph reports one T cell receptor (beta chain). Its antigen is not known. Researchers used 5'RACE with constant-segment primers to make TCR alpha and TCR beta cDNA libraries that carry sample barcodes and UMIs. TCRdb reprocessed the 5' RACE reads via MiXCR and lists one record per CDR3 protein. The sample yields a few hundred thousand distinct CDR3 sequences, approximately 21% seen once. This entry comes from a study of T-cell memory formation after mild COVID-19. Whole-study findings and limits: Shrinking CD4+ clones resided mostly in CM and EM, and CD8+ ones in EMRA. Balance between CD4 and CD8 was seen in clones contracting day 15 to 85, and a CD4+ lean was seen in later expanders.

CDR3 length: 15 residues. Germline values: CDR1 LNHNV, CDR2 YYDKDF (reference sequence). Trimming at V came to 0 bases and at J to 4 bases, leaving 4 bases not matched to a gene. This rearrangement joins TRBV15 to TRBJ2-7; 9 bases line up with TRBD2. The clonotype was recovered from an adult woman who had mild COVID-19 (a few samples of this study predate the infection). Cell type and time point are not known. The sequencing sample was made of PBMCs or a T cell subset sorted from them (not recorded which). In DNA form, the CDR3 reads TGTGCCACCAGCAGAGAGACTAGCGGAGCATACGAGCAGTACTTC. Translating gives CATSRETSGAYEQYF.